This T cell receptor beta chain was documented in a study of blood T cell repertoires in COVID-19. The assay was immunoSEQ multiplex PCR, and TCRdb's table has in-frame clones only and misses some. The sample contains fewer than 150,000 clones, approximately 84% of which appear only once. The CDR3 totals 15 residues. V lost 0 bases and J 5 bases, leaving 14 bases between the germline ends. Germline V lookup: CDR1 SGDLS, CDR2 YYNGEE. The clonotype was recovered from a human donor in a cohort sampled during active COVID-19. V gene TRBV9 combines with J gene TRBJ2-5; weak D call: TRBD2 (6 bases). Sequenced input: peripheral blood. In nucleotides, the CDR3 is TGTGCCAGCAGCGTAGCCACGGGGGTCTGGGAGACCCAGTACTTC. The encoded protein is CASSVATGVWETQYF.